The clone carrying this TCR beta chain was counted at least ten times. Its specificity is not known. TCRdb called the reads again in MiXCR, with one record for every CDR3 protein. Altogether more than 110,000 distinct CDR3 sequences are present, 32% being singletons, with the ten largest covering around 50%. Germline V gene data show CDR1 as DFQATT and CDR2 as SNEGSKA (reference sequence). Trimming removed 5 bases from V and 9 bases from J, with 26 bases in between. This CDR3 has 16 amino acids. This entry is derived from a study of T cell repertoires in cytomegalovirus infection. Sequenced here: CD8+ T cells from cultured PBMCs, sampled from culture after CMV antigen stimulation. The chain uses TRBV20-1 and TRBJ2-1, with D hard to call. This receptor was identified in a human donor in good health (CMV status not recorded). Some clones in this sample may be carry-over from other donors' samples. CDR3 nucleotides: TGCAGTGCTGAGCCCGCAGGATGGGTAACAATGGGTGAGCAGTTCTTC. It is translated as CSAEPAGWVTMGEQFF.